The following is a T cell receptor (beta chain) sequence with its context. The antigen is not known. This sample is part of a study of cytomegalovirus exposure and HLA in healthy donors. About the study: A prior analysis found 90 million to 120 million unique TCR beta sequences from 170 million or so T cells. Study-level findings and limits: Presence/absence analyses assumed roughly uniform sequencing depth across donors.

V was cut by 0 bases and J by 2 bases, with 12 bases left in between. This CDR3 comprises 16 residues. In germline, CDR1 is SGDLS, CDR2 YYNGEE. 60 Vbeta and 13 Jbeta primers were used in PCR. Sequencing used immunoSEQ multiplex PCR; TCRdb keeps in-frame clones, though not all of them. The repertoire consists of 110,000 to 150,000 clones, with around a tenth occurring once and the leading ten covering 1.5% to 2%. The rearrangement uses TRBV9 and TRBJ2-1; D is unclear. Material: PBMCs. The sequence came from a male donor in good health and CMV-seronegative. CDR3 in DNA: TGTGCCAGCAGCGTAGTTGGCGTCACTACCTACAATGAGCAGTTCTTC. Protein sequence: CASSVVGVTTYNEQFF.